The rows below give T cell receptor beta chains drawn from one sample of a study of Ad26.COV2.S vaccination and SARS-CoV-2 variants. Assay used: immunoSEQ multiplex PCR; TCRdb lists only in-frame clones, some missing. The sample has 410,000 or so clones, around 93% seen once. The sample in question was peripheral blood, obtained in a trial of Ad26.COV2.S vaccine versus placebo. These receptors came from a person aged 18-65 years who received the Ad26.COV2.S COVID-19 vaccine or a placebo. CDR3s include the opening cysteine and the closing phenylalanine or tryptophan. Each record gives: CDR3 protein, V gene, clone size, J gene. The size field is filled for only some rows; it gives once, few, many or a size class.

CDR3 protein: CASSSRGRTEAFF
V gene: TRBV27
clone size: .
J gene: TRBJ1-1

CDR3 protein: CSVEKPGYTYEQYF
V gene: TRBV29-1
clone size: .
J gene: TRBJ2-7

CDR3 protein: CASSVRREGSTDTQYF
V gene: TRBV2
clone size: once
J gene: TRBJ2-3

CDR3 protein: CASSLGTTSGNTIYF
V gene: TRBV28
clone size: .
J gene: TRBJ1-3

CDR3 protein: CASGRGGSDTQYF
V gene: TRBV12-5
clone size: .
J gene: TRBJ2-3

CDR3 protein: CASSLGRANTQYF
V gene: TRBV27
clone size: .
J gene: TRBJ2-3

CDR3 protein: CASSSPLHF
V gene: TRBV28
clone size: .
J gene: TRBJ1-6

CDR3 protein: CASSQDQGVSTDTQYF
V gene: TRBV4-1
clone size: .
J gene: TRBJ2-3

CDR3 protein: CASSPVGGPYGYTF
V gene: TRBV27
clone size: .
J gene: TRBJ1-2

CDR3 protein: CASSQGGGLITDTQYF
V gene: TRBV3-1/TRBV3-2
clone size: once
J gene: TRBJ2-3

CDR3 protein: CASSIGTTPSEQYF
V gene: TRBV5-1
clone size: .
J gene: TRBJ2-7

CDR3 protein: CASSFRASGEKLFF
V gene: TRBV9
clone size: .
J gene: TRBJ1-4

CDR3 protein: CASPNGQPKAFF
V gene: TRBV27
clone size: .
J gene: TRBJ1-1

CDR3 protein: CASSPDRGMNTEAFF
V gene: TRBV2
clone size: .
J gene: TRBJ1-1

CDR3 protein: CASSQEGRPSYNEQFF
V gene: TRBV4-3
clone size: .
J gene: TRBJ2-1

CDR3 protein: CASSHLRVYEQYF
V gene: TRBV28
clone size: .
J gene: TRBJ2-7

CDR3 protein: CASSLTQTGNSEQFF
V gene: TRBV7-9
clone size: .
J gene: TRBJ2-1

CDR3 protein: CASFTRRGLADFVNQPQHF
V gene: TRBV28
clone size: .
J gene: TRBJ1-5